The 19 T cell receptor beta chains below all came from one sample that was sequenced in a study of CD8 T cells in Susac syndrome. An input of about 0.5 to 1 ug of RNA was subjected to reverse transcription using random hexamers. TCRdb used MiXCR to reprocess the immunoSEQ multiplex PCR reads, holding one entry per CDR3 protein. The table lists roughly 330,000 distinct CDR3 sequences, roughly nine tenths of them singletons, with 0.06% to 0.075% in the top ten. The sequenced sample was CD4+ T cells from PBMCs. Every receptor here comes from a human donor with multiple sclerosis.

V usage is TRBV29-1 and J usage is TRBJ2-1; the D gene is possibly TRBD2 (6 bases). This CDR3 region has 16 residues. Germline V gene sequence: CDR1 SQVTM, CDR2 ANQGSEA. Trimming removed 7 bases at V and 0 bases at J, with 19 bases between. CDR3 sequence reads: CSAGKLALSSYNEQFF. The CDR3 coding sequence is TGCAGCGCCGGGAAGCTAGCGTTAAGCTCCTACAATGAGCAGTTCTTC.

The chain links TRBV19 to TRBJ2-4; TRBD1 matches at 9 bases. Germline CDR1 and CDR2: LNHDA and SQIVND (reference sequence). With 5 bases clipped from V and 7 bases from J, the junction kept 9 bases outside the gene matches. CDR3 length: 15 amino acids. The CDR3 loop reads CASSWGGQGRNIQYF. DNA of the CDR3: TGTGCCAGTAGTTGGGGAGGACAGGGGAGGAACATTCAGTACTTC.

The genes are TRBV7-9 and TRBJ2-3, with 9 bases aligning to TRBD2. Per the germline V gene, CDR1 is SEHNR and CDR2 is FQNEAQ (reference sequence). Trimming removed 5 bases from V and 4 bases from J; junction bases left unmatched: 10. This CDR3 region has 16 residues. The CDR3 DNA sequence: TGTGCCAGCAGCCCCAGCGGGAGGCGCCCACCAGATACGCAGTATTTT. Protein product: CASSPSGRRPPDTQYF. The full variable domain, its missing parts supplied by reference TRBV7-9 and TRBJ2-3, is DTGVSQNPRHKITKRGQNVTFRCDPISEHNRLYWYRQTLGQGPEFLTYFQNEAQLEKSRLLSDRFSAERPKGSFSTLEIQRTEQGDSAMYLCASSPSGRRPPDTQYFGPGTRLTVL.

This rearrangement joins TRBV28 to TRBJ2-7; 12 nucleotides agree with TRBD1. This CDR3 is built from 15 residues. V shed 2 bases, J shed 8 bases, and the junction held 7 bases outside the gene matches. Germline values: CDR1 MDHEN, CDR2 SYDVKM. CDR3 coding DNA: TGTGCCAGCAGTTTACGTGGGACAGGGGGCTCCAAGCAGTACTTC. Translation gives CASSLRGTGGSKQYF.

The chain has TRBV12-3 or TRBV12-4 and TRBJ2-3; D is perhaps TRBD2 (6 bases). The CDR3 consists of 14 residues. V lost 7 bases to trimming and J lost 4 bases, with 15 bases between them. The CDR3 loop is CASTLGTPPDTQYF. CDR3 coding DNA: TGTGCCAGCACTCTGGGGACTCCCCCAGATACGCAGTATTTT.

Concerning this clonotype: One end of the junction varies from germline; a read error may be responsible. V and J are TRBV10-2 and TRBJ2-3; 8 bases line up with TRBD2. The CDR3 is 15 residues long. Germline values: CDR1 WSHSY, CDR2 SAAADI. The CDR3 is CARRDSREADGTQYF. DNA for the CDR3: TGCGCCCGCAGGGATTCGCGGGAGGCGGACGGTACGCAGTATTTT.

V and J are TRBV2 and TRBJ2-2; 7 bases match TRBD1. J was trimmed by 4 bases and V by 7 bases; bases with no gene match: 6. There are 14 residues in the CDR3. Looked up from germline, CDR1 is SNHLY and CDR2 is FYNNEI. The CDR3 nucleotides read TGTGCCAGCACTAGACAGGGAAGCACCGGGGAGCTGTTTTTT. Translated, it gives CASTRQGSTGELFF. The full variable domain, with the rest looked up from reference TRBV2 and TRBJ2-2, is EPEVTQTPSHQVTQMGQEVILRCVPISNHLYFYWYRQILGQKVEFLVSFYNNEISEKSEIFDDQFSVERPDGSNFTLKIRSTKLEDSAMYFCASTRQGSTGELFFGEGSRLTVL.

This clonotype was observed once. The chain carries TRBV6-4 and TRBJ2-2; maybe TRBD1 (5 bases). Germline V lookup: CDR1 MRHNA, CDR2 SNTAGT. V lost 6 bases and J 4 bases, leaving 15 bases between the germline ends. CDR3 length equals 15 residues. CDR3 sequence: CASRGLRAPTGELFF. DNA of the CDR3: TGTGCCAGCAGGGGGCTTAGGGCGCCCACCGGGGAGCTGTTTTTT.

The chain employs TRBV27 and TRBJ2-1; TRBD2 aligns across 7 bases. The CDR3 is 17 amino acids. CDR1 and CDR2 (germline): MNHEY, SMNVEV (reference sequence). The junction had 14 bases not matched to a gene; V was cut back by 5 bases and J by 4 bases. The CDR3 nucleotides are TGTGCCAGCAGTCGACCGGCGGTAGCGGGTATATACAATGAGCAGTTCTTC. Protein: CASSRPAVAGIYNEQFF.

The chain combines TRBV3-1 with TRBJ2-5; D is perhaps TRBD1 or TRBD2 (5 bases each). There are 14 residues in the CDR3. Trimming removed 1 base at V and 5 bases at J, with 11 bases between. CDR1 and CDR2 (germline): LGHDT, YNNKEL (reference sequence). CDR3: CASSQGDRKETQYF. Here the CDR3 DNA reads TGTGCCAGCAGCCAAGGGGACCGAAAGGAGACCCAGTACTTC.

V usage is TRBV20-1 and J usage is TRBJ1-5; no clear D. Germline CDR1 reads DFQATT; CDR2 reads SNEGSKA (reference sequence). V was trimmed by 5 bases and J by 0 bases, leaving 8 bases between them. The CDR3 has 13 amino acids. CDR3 coding DNA: TGCAGTGCTGAAGACGGTAGCAATCAGCCCCAGCATTTT. This gives the protein CSAEDGSNQPQHF.

This clonotype occurred once. The gene calls are TRBV6-5 and TRBJ2-5; a possible D gene is TRBD2 (5 bases). The germline CDR1 and CDR2 sequences are MNHEY and SVGAGI. The CDR3 has 14 residues. The ends were cut back, 4 bases at V and 1 base at J, with 10 bases in the middle. In DNA form, the CDR3 reads TGTGCCAGCAGTTCCGGCCGGGGCCAAGAGACCCAGTACTTC. Its protein product is CASSSGRGQETQYF.

This clonotype was counted a single time. This chain uses TRBV7-2 with TRBJ1-1; D perhaps matches TRBD1 (6 bases). The CDR3 contains 15 residues. Deletions cut 5 bases from V and 4 bases from J, with 17 bases between. CDR1 and CDR2 (germline): SGHTA, FQGNSA. The CDR3 protein is CASSVGTTVLTEAFF. DNA for the CDR3: TGTGCCAGCAGCGTCGGGACAACCGTCCTCACTGAAGCTTTCTTT.

This clonotype was counted a few times. The genes are TRBV13 and TRBJ2-7; 10 positions agree with TRBD2. Germline V lookup: CDR1 PRHDT, CDR2 FYEKMQ (reference sequence). The J segment lost 4 bases and the V segment lost 5 bases, leaving 14 bases of the junction unmatched. The CDR3 contains 17 residues. The CDR3 protein is CASSPRGKAGGRYEQYF. CDR3 DNA: TGTGCCAGCAGCCCACGGGGTAAAGCGGGGGGGCGATACGAGCAGTACTTC.

The rearrangement links TRBV6-1 to TRBJ1-2; D not certain. The V end lost 2 bases, the J end lost 9 bases, and 10 bases lay between the germline ends. Germline loops: CDR1 MNHNS, CDR2 SASEGT. This CDR3 is built from 12 residues. CDR3 coding DNA: TGTGCCAGCAGTGAACGGTCGGATCGCTACACCTTC. Translation: CASSERSDRYTF.

A few counts support this clonotype. V is TRBV7-2 and J is TRBJ2-6, with D unresolved. This CDR3 is 17 amino acids long. V lost 2 bases, J lost 0 bases, and 11 bases lay in between. Germline CDR1 SGHTA, CDR2 FQGNSA. For the CDR3, the DNA is TGTGCCAGCAGCTTATTCCCACGCCGCTCTGGGGCCAACGTCCTGACTTTC. Its translation is CASSLFPRRSGANVLTF.

V usage is TRBV6-5 and J usage is TRBJ2-3, with 8 bases matching TRBD1. CDR3 size: 16 residues. J was trimmed by 0 bases and V by 2 bases; bases with no gene match: 4. Germline assignment: CDR1 MNHEY and CDR2 SVGAGI. The CDR3 here is CASSYRQGASTDTQYF. CDR3 in DNA: TGTGCCAGCAGTTACCGCCAGGGGGCTAGCACAGATACGCAGTATTTT.

The chain links TRBV3-1 to TRBJ2-7; TRBD2 aligns across 7 bases. The CDR3 spans 16 residues. The germline V gene has CDR1 LGHDT and CDR2 YNNKEL (reference sequence). V was pared by 4 bases and J by 2 bases, with 11 bases of the junction left unmatched. CDR3 protein: CASSPQPGLPTYEQYF. Written as DNA, the CDR3 is TGTGCCAGCAGCCCGCAACCGGGACTACCAACCTACGAGCAGTACTTC.

The chain employs TRBV5-6 and TRBJ1-1; 7 bases match TRBD1. The J segment lost 0 bases and the V segment lost 5 bases, leaving 13 bases of the junction unmatched. The length of the CDR3 is 17 residues. Looked up from germline, CDR1 is SGHDT and CDR2 is YYEEEE. DNA of the CDR3: TGTGCCAGCAGGGCACGGGGGCAGGGGGTCGTGAACACTGAAGCTTTCTTT. This translates into CASRARGQGVVNTEAFF. Variable domain in full (rest from reference TRBV5-6 and TRBJ1-1): DAGVTQSPTHLIKTRGQQVTLRCSPKSGHDTVSWYQQALGQGPQFIFQYYEEEERQRGNFPDRFSGHQFPNYSSELNVNALLLGDSALYLCASRARGQGVVNTEAFFGQGTRLTVV.